The 32 T cell receptor beta chains below all came from one sample that was sequenced in a study of identical twins. A single record per CDR3 protein comes from TCRdb applying MiXCR to the 5' RACE reads. The repertoire includes some 760,000 distinct CDR3 sequences, approximately 18% of them detected once, and about an eighth sits in the top ten. The sample also formed part of further work on T cells expressing NK-cell markers.

The sequencing input was PBMCs. The receptors stem from a woman under 30 in good health.

This clonotype has a handful of counts. J is TRBJ1-4 and V is TRBV5-5; D uncertain. Germline CDR1 reads SGHKS; CDR2 reads YYEKEE (reference sequence). The CDR3 sequence is 13 residues long. V lost 5 bases, J lost 4 bases, and 9 bases lay in between. The CDR3 loop is CASSDYRNEKLFF. The CDR3 nucleotides are TGTGCCAGCAGTGACTATCGTAATGAAAAACTGTTTTTT.

This clonotype was seen a few times. The V call is TRBV5-1, the J call TRBJ2-7; 7 nucleotides agree with TRBD2. Germline V gives CDR1 SGHRS, CDR2 YFSETQ. Trimming removed 2 bases from V and 7 bases from J; junction bases left unmatched: 3. The CDR3 loop spans 12 amino acids. In DNA form, the CDR3 reads TGCGCCAGCAGCTTTGCAGCGGGAGAGCAGTACTTC. Protein sequence: CASSFAAGEQYF.

This clonotype was seen once. The chain uses TRBV9 and TRBJ2-2; D not resolved. Germline V gene sequence: CDR1 SGDLS, CDR2 YYNGEE. V was trimmed by 4 bases and J by 0 bases, leaving 16 bases between them. This CDR3 has 17 amino acids. The CDR3 here is CASSTNKRHPNTGELFF. The CDR3 DNA follows: TGTGCCAGCAGCACGAACAAGAGACACCCGAACACCGGGGAGCTGTTTTTT.

This clonotype was seen a handful of times. The chain employs TRBV20-1 and TRBJ2-3; D remains ambiguous. The CDR3 loop spans 14 amino acids. CDR1 is DFQATT, CDR2 SNEGSKA, per germline (reference sequence). The ends were cut back, 5 bases at V and 5 bases at J, with 17 bases in the middle. The CDR3 bases are TGCAGTGCTCCCCATCCCATTATTAAAGATACGCAGTATTTT. Translation: CSAPHPIIKDTQYF.

The chain recombines TRBV10-3 with TRBJ2-1; TRBD2 matches 9 bases. Germline CDR1 is ENHRY and CDR2 is SYGVKD. The CDR3 sequence is 16 residues long. V shed 7 bases and J 3 bases; nucleotides not matched to a gene: 10. CDR3 protein: CAITDEGTSRYNEQFF. CDR3 in DNA: TGTGCCATCACCGACGAAGGGACTAGCCGCTACAATGAGCAGTTCTTC.

The V gene is TRBV7-9, the J gene TRBJ2-7; D unresolved. Trimming left V 7 bases short and J 0 bases short, with 7 bases between. The germline gives CDR1 SEHNR, CDR2 FQNEAQ (reference sequence). This CDR3 has 12 residues. The CDR3 nucleotides are TGTGCCAGCACCCCAAGCTCCTACGAGCAGTACTTC. As protein: CASTPSSYEQYF.

This chain uses TRBV15 with TRBJ1-2; 11 bases are shared with TRBD1. Germline loops: CDR1 LNHNV, CDR2 YYDKDF (reference sequence). The CDR3 is made up of 14 amino acids. The junction had 5 bases not matched to a gene; V was cut back by 3 bases and J by 8 bases. The CDR3: CATSSGQGAPGYTF. The CDR3 coding sequence is TGTGCCACCAGCAGTGGACAGGGGGCGCCGGGCTACACCTTC. The whole variable domain, remainder taken from reference TRBV15 and TRBJ1-2, is DAMVIQNPRYQVTQFGKPVTLSCSQTLNHNVMYWYQQKSSQAPKLLFHYYDKDFNNEADTPDNFQSRRPNTSFCFLDIRSPGLGDTAMYLCATSSGQGAPGYTFGSGTRLTVV.

In this sample, this clonotype turned up many times. The chain employs TRBV5-5 and TRBJ1-1; D is perhaps TRBD1 (5 bases). The V gene's germline CDR1 is SGHKS and CDR2 YYEKEE (reference sequence). The CDR3 sequence is 14 residues long. V was trimmed by 5 bases and J by 6 bases, leaving 17 bases between them. The CDR3 protein is CASRTGAGRAEAFF. The CDR3 region has the DNA TGTGCCAGCAGAACTGGGGCAGGGAGGGCTGAAGCTTTCTTT. Drawing the rest from reference TRBV5-5 and TRBJ1-1, the complete variable domain is DAGVTQSPTHLIKTRGQQVTLRCSPISGHKSVSWYQQVLGQGPQFIFQYYEKEERGRGNFPDRFSARQFPNYSSELNVNALLLGDSALYLCASRTGAGRAEAFFGQGTRLTVV.

The V gene is TRBV30, the J gene TRBJ2-7; 9 bases align to TRBD2. With 1 base clipped from V and 3 bases from J, the junction kept 16 bases outside the gene matches. The CDR3 runs to 18 residues. The germline V gene encodes CDR1 GTSNPN and CDR2 SVGIG (reference sequence). CDR3 DNA: TGTGCCTGGAGTGCCCTCGGGACTAGCCTCTCGTCTCGCTACGAGCAGTACTTC. Protein product: CAWSALGTSLSSRYEQYF.

In its sample, this clonotype was seen a few times. This chain joins TRBV10-3 and TRBJ2-7; no reliable D call. Germline CDR1 reads ENHRY; CDR2 reads SYGVKD. CDR3 size: 14 residues. V was pared by 0 bases and J by 2 bases, with 8 bases between. The CDR3 is CAISESGSAYEQYF. The DNA of the CDR3 is TGTGCCATCAGTGAGTCAGGATCTGCCTACGAGCAGTACTTC.

The chain is built from TRBV5-1 and TRBJ2-3; D might be TRBD1 (5 bases). The CDR3 spans 16 residues. CDR1 and CDR2 (germline): SGHRS, YFSETQ. Trimming left V 3 bases short and J 3 bases short, with 17 bases between. The CDR3 nucleotides read TGCGCCAGCAGCTCCCGAGGCAGGGCTTCGACAGATACGCAGTATTTT. This encodes CASSSRGRASTDTQYF. The full variable domain, rest sourced from reference TRBV5-1 and TRBJ2-3, is KAGVTQTPRYLIKTRGQQVTLSCSPISGHRSVSWYQQTPGQGLQFLFEYFSETQRNKGNFPGRFSGRQFSNSRSEMNVSTLELGDSALYLCASSSRGRASTDTQYFGPGTRLTVL.

In this sample, this clonotype turned up many times. V is TRBV24-1 and J is TRBJ2-3; D gene uncertain. Germline loops: CDR1 KGHDR, CDR2 SFDVKD. The CDR3 has 15 residues. The V end lost 6 bases, the J end lost 2 bases, and 14 bases lay between the germline ends. The CDR3 DNA reads TGTGCCACCAGTTTGGCAGATCGACACACAGATACGCAGTATTTT. Translating gives CATSLADRHTDTQYF.

The chain links TRBV5-1 to TRBJ2-3; 8 bases are shared with TRBD1. V shed 3 bases and J 4 bases; nucleotides not matched to a gene: 4. In germline, CDR1 is SGHRS, CDR2 YFSETQ. The CDR3 is 14 amino acids. The CDR3 reads CASSWTGSADTQYF. CDR3 DNA sequence: TGCGCCAGCAGCTGGACAGGGTCAGCAGATACGCAGTATTTT.

The V and J genes are TRBV3-1 and TRBJ2-3; D uncertain. Germline V gives CDR1 LGHDT, CDR2 YNNKEL (reference sequence). V was shortened by 5 bases and J by 3 bases, with 6 bases between the two germline ends. The CDR3 has 12 amino acids. CDR3 nucleotides: TGTGCCAGCAGCATTATGACAGATACGCAGTATTTT. It yields the protein CASSIMTDTQYF.

The chain couples TRBV12-3 or TRBV12-4 to TRBJ2-7, with a tentative D call TRBD1 (6 bases). The CDR3 is 15 residues long. The V and J ends lost 5 bases and 5 bases respectively, with 19 bases between them. The CDR3 sequence is CASSLSPLNRDEQYF. The CDR3 DNA reads TGTGCCAGCAGTCTGAGTCCCTTAAACAGGGACGAGCAGTACTTC.

This clonotype was detected a few times. The rearrangement links TRBV7-8 to TRBJ2-7; D unclear. CDR1 is SGHVS and CDR2 is FQNEAQ in the germline V gene. V was trimmed by 1 base and J by 6 bases, leaving 16 bases between them. CDR3 length equals 15 residues. CDR3 nucleotide sequence: TGTGCCAGCAGCTTAGTTAGGTGGGCCGCTGGCGAGCAGTACTTC. Encoded protein: CASSLVRWAAGEQYF.

This chain joins TRBV5-1 and TRBJ2-3, with 9 bases aligning to TRBD2. Trimming removed 4 bases from V and 5 bases from J; junction bases left unmatched: 5. Germline loops: CDR1 SGHRS, CDR2 YFSETQ. CDR3 size: 14 residues. The CDR3 reads CASSGGGALDTQYF. The CDR3, as DNA: TGCGCCAGCAGCGGCGGGGGGGCCCTAGATACGCAGTATTTT. Variable domain in full (rest from reference TRBV5-1 and TRBJ2-3): KAGVTQTPRYLIKTRGQQVTLSCSPISGHRSVSWYQQTPGQGLQFLFEYFSETQRNKGNFPGRFSGRQFSNSRSEMNVSTLELGDSALYLCASSGGGALDTQYFGPGTRLTVL.

This clonotype was seen a handful of times. V usage is TRBV20-1 and J usage is TRBJ2-1, with 14 bases identical to TRBD2. CDR3 size: 14 residues. After removal of 6 bases from V and 6 bases from J, the junction contained 4 bases not matched to a gene. Germline V lookup: CDR1 DFQATT, CDR2 SNEGSKA (reference sequence). This CDR3 is CSARLAGGPNEQFF. The CDR3, as DNA: TGCAGTGCCCGACTAGCGGGGGGGCCCAATGAGCAGTTCTTC.

The chain couples TRBV3-1 to TRBJ2-1; maybe TRBD2 (5 bases). This CDR3 has 14 amino acids. Deletions cut 1 base from V and 7 bases from J, with 11 bases between. From germline, CDR1 is LGHDT and CDR2 YNNKEL (reference sequence). CDR3 bases: TGTGCCAGCAGCCAAGTGATCCGGGGAAATGAGCAGTTCTTC. It codes for CASSQVIRGNEQFF.

This clonotype was seen a few times. V usage is TRBV6-1 and J usage is TRBJ2-7; weak D call: TRBD1 (7 bases). The CDR3 is 15 residues long. V was shortened by 11 bases and J by 0 bases, with 20 bases between the two germline ends. In germline, CDR1 is MNHNS, CDR2 SASEGT. CDR3 loop: CAYSTRRGRSYEQYF. CDR3 bases: TGTGCCTACTCAACGCGGAGGGGGCGCTCCTACGAGCAGTACTTC.

The gene calls are TRBV5-1 and TRBJ2-2; 7 bases agree with TRBD2. The CDR3 consists of 13 residues. Trimming cost V 4 bases and J 9 bases; bases outside gene matches: 6. Germline V gives CDR1 SGHRS, CDR2 YFSETQ. This CDR3 reads CASSLTGGWELFF. In DNA form, the CDR3 reads TGCGCCAGCAGCCTGACGGGGGGTTGGGAGCTGTTTTTT.

The chain carries TRBV7-2 and TRBJ1-2; D not resolved. The CDR3 runs 14 residues. Trimming stripped 5 bases from V and 10 bases from J, with 20 bases between. Looked up from germline, CDR1 is SGHTA and CDR2 is FQGNSA. This CDR3 reads CASSTSRRMDDYTF. The CDR3 DNA reads TGTGCCAGCAGCACGTCACGGAGGATGGATGACTACACCTTC. The variable domain in full, completed from reference TRBV7-2 and TRBJ1-2, reads GAGVSQSPSNKVTEKGKDVELRCDPISGHTALYWYRQSLGQGLEFLIYFQGNSAPDKSGLPSDRFSAERTGGSVSTLTIQRTQQEDSAVYLCASSTSRRMDDYTFGSGTRLTVV.

The chain joins TRBV12-3 or TRBV12-4 to TRBJ2-5; 7 bases are shared with TRBD1. This CDR3 contains 13 residues. With 6 bases clipped from V and 6 bases from J, the junction kept 7 bases outside the gene matches. The CDR3 region is CASSTDRRKTQYF. The CDR3 nucleotides are TGTGCCAGCAGCACGGACAGGCGCAAGACCCAGTACTTC.

This clonotype was recorded a few times. The chain employs TRBV6-5 and TRBJ2-1; 9 positions agree with TRBD2. This CDR3 has 15 residues. After removal of 2 bases from V and 4 bases from J, the junction contained 3 bases not matched to a gene. Germline V CDR1 and CDR2: MNHEY, SVGAGI. CDR3 region: CASSYKAGGYNEQFF. CDR3 sequence (DNA): TGTGCCAGCAGTTACAAGGCGGGGGGGTACAATGAGCAGTTCTTC.

This clonotype was detected only a few times. The chain couples TRBV6-1 to TRBJ1-2; no reliable D call. CDR1 is MNHNS, CDR2 SASEGT, per germline. The V gene lost 5 bases and the J gene lost 3 bases, with 13 bases spanning the gap. The CDR3 contains 14 residues. The CDR3 sequence is CASSLSRWDYGYTF. The CDR3 DNA sequence: TGTGCCAGCAGTCTTAGTAGGTGGGACTATGGCTACACCTTC.

This clonotype showed up just a few times. The chain recombines TRBV20-1 with TRBJ2-7; unclear D gene. V lost 5 bases and J lost 2, with 16 bases in between. Germline V gives CDR1 DFQATT, CDR2 SNEGSKA (reference sequence). The CDR3 loop spans 14 amino acids. The CDR3 sequence: CSAPVGQATYEQYF. The DNA of the CDR3 is TGCAGTGCTCCAGTTGGGCAGGCGACCTACGAGCAGTACTTC.

This clonotype was seen a handful of times. This chain uses TRBV6-4 with TRBJ2-7; possibly TRBD1 for D (5 bases). Germline CDR1 is MRHNA and CDR2 is SNTAGT. Trimming shortened V by 2 bases and J by 5 bases, and 7 bases separated the two germline ends. CDR3 size: 12 residues. CDR3 protein: CASSDKGHEQYF. For the CDR3, the DNA is TGTGCCAGCAGTGACAAGGGGCACGAGCAGTACTTC.

This clonotype appeared a few times. The rearrangement uses TRBV5-1 and TRBJ2-1; D is undetermined. V shed 0 bases and J shed 8 bases, with 12 bases lying between them. This CDR3 region has 14 residues. The germline V gene encodes CDR1 SGHRS and CDR2 YFSETQ. CDR3 sequence reads: CASSLEMSFDEQFF. The CDR3 DNA reads TGCGCCAGCAGCTTGGAAATGTCTTTCGATGAGCAGTTCTTC. The full variable domain, in which reference TRBV5-1 and TRBJ2-1 provide the parts outside the CDR3, is KAGVTQTPRYLIKTRGQQVTLSCSPISGHRSVSWYQQTPGQGLQFLFEYFSETQRNKGNFPGRFSGRQFSNSRSEMNVSTLELGDSALYLCASSLEMSFDEQFFGPGTRLTVL.

Comment on this clonotype: The junction departs from germline at one end; a sequencing error may be responsible. The chain uses TRBV20-1 and TRBJ1-4, with TRBD1 matching over 9 bases. Germline CDR1 DFQATT, CDR2 SNEGSKA (reference sequence). CDR3 length: 14 residues. CDR3 loop: CSARGGTGLEKLFF. DNA of the CDR3: TGCAGTGCAAGAGGAGGGACAGGGTTGGAAAAACTGTTTTTT.

Many counts were recorded for this clonotype. The rearrangement joins TRBV12-3 or TRBV12-4 to TRBJ2-7, with a tentative D call TRBD2 (7 bases). The V and J ends lost 5 bases and 1 base respectively, with 21 bases between them. The CDR3 contains 17 residues. CDR3 coding DNA: TGTGCCAGCAGTACCCGGGCGAGGGGGGGTACGTCCTACGAGCAGTACTTC. As protein: CASSTRARGGTSYEQYF.

The CDR3 protein is CASSVGNSGANVLTF. CDR3 DNA: TGTGCCAGCAGTGTGGGGAACTCTGGGGCCAACGTCCTGACTTTC. The rearrangement joins TRBV27 to TRBJ2-6; D is unresolved. V was cut by 5 bases and J by 0 bases, with 8 bases left in between. This CDR3 is built from 15 residues. The germline V gene has CDR1 MNHEY and CDR2 SMNVEV (reference sequence).

In its sample, this clonotype was seen a few times. The rearrangement links TRBV7-2 to TRBJ1-2; a weak D match, TRBD1 (5 bases). This CDR3 comprises 16 residues. From germline, CDR1 is SGHTA and CDR2 FQGNSA. The V end lost 3 bases, the J end lost 4 bases, and 18 bases lay between the germline ends. This CDR3 reads CASSFQSGTFRYGYTF. CDR3 bases: TGTGCCAGCAGCTTCCAATCCGGGACTTTCCGCTATGGCTACACCTTC.